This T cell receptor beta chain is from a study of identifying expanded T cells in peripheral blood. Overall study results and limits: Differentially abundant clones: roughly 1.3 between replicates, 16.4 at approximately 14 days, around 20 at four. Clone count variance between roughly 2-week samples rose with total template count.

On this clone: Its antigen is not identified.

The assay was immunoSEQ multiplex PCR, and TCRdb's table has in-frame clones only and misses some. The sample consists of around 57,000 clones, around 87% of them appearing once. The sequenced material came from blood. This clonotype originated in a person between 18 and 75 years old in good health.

The CDR3 region has the DNA TGTGCCAGCTCACCACCGAACAAGGATAACACTGAAGCTTTCTTT. It translates to CASSPPNKDNTEAFF. The rearrangement joins TRBV18 to TRBJ1-1; D is unclear. This CDR3 comprises 15 residues. Germline CDR1 reads KGHSH; CDR2 reads LQKENI. Trimming cost V 0 bases and J 2 bases, with 10 bases left between them.